The rows below give T cell receptor beta chains drawn from one sample of a study of cytomegalovirus exposure and HLA in healthy donors. Method: immunoSEQ multiplex PCR; TCRdb's copy keeps in-frame clones and lacks some. This table has approximately 120,000 clones, under 85% appearing once. The sample consisted of PBMCs. Receptor source: a man aged 40-49 years in good health and CMV-seronegative. Each CDR3 is given with its conserved first and last residue. D genes are given only for firm matches. Where a row states a size, it is once, few, many or the class of an expanded clone; other rows omit it.

j_gene | abundance | d_gene | v_gene | CDR3aa | CDR3nt
TRBJ2-7 | NA | TRBD1 | TRBV5-5 | CASKSDRAYGQYF | TGTGCCAGCAAAAGTGACAGGGCCTACGGGCAGTACTTC
TRBJ1-2 | NA | NA | TRBV6-6 | CASSLRSDKGYTF | TGTGCCAGCAGCCTCAGAAGTGACAAGGGCTACACCTTC
TRBJ2-7 | NA | TRBD1 | TRBV7-3 | CASSPHPTGAIVQQYF | TGTGCCAGCAGCCCACACCCGACAGGGGCTATAGTTCAGCAGTACTTC
TRBJ1-1 | few | NA | TRBV7-9 | CASTRDGYTEAFF | TGTGCCAGCACGCGGGATGGCTACACTGAAGCTTTCTTT
TRBJ2-5 | once | NA | TRBV4-3 | CASSQEGGPGRPEPYF | TGCGCCAGCAGCCAAGAGGGGGGGCCCGGCCGCCCGGAGCCGTACTTC
TRBJ2-7 | few | NA | TRBV10-3 | CASSYGTGVPRYEQYF | TGTGCCAGCAGTTACGGGACGGGGGTCCCGCGGTACGAGCAGTACTTC
TRBJ2-5 | NA | TRBD2 | TRBV4-2 | CASSQTGAGGKETQYF | TGTGCCAGCAGCCAAACGGGAGCGGGGGGGAAAGAGACCCAGTACTTC
TRBJ1-2 | few | TRBD1 | TRBV5-8 | CASSFGQGYGYTF | TGTGCCAGCAGCTTTGGACAGGGGTATGGCTACACCTTC
TRBJ2-7 | NA | NA | TRBV28 | CASSLNYEQYF | TGTGCCAGCAGTTTAAACTACGAGCAGTACTTC
TRBJ1-1 | NA | NA | TRBV9 | CASSADWRNTEAFF | TGTGCCAGCAGCGCCGATTGGAGGAACACTGAAGCTTTCTTT